Following are 5 T cell receptor beta chains from one sample sequenced in a study of cytomegalovirus exposure and HLA in healthy donors. The PCR contained 60 Vbeta and 13 Jbeta primers. Some clones are missing from TCRdb's copy, which holds only in-frame ones; the method was immunoSEQ multiplex PCR. The specimen's table records 60,000 to 85,000 clones. The specimen was PBMCs. The receptors come from a man aged 50 or older in good health and CMV-seropositive.

This chain uses TRBV7-2 with TRBJ1-2, with no clear D. V was clipped by 5 bases and J by 4 bases, with 14 bases between them. Germline-derived CDR1 and CDR2 are SGHTA and FQGNSA. The CDR3 is 14 amino acids. CDR3 nucleotide sequence: TGTGCCAGCAGCCGGGATGGCGCTCCCTATGGCTACACCTTC. Its translation: CASSRDGAPYGYTF.

The J gene is TRBJ2-5, the V gene TRBV5-1; possibly TRBD2 for D (6 bases). CDR1 and CDR2 from the germline V gene are SGHRS and YFSETQ. This CDR3 is 12 amino acids long. V was cut by 4 bases and J by 4 bases, with 8 bases left in between. This CDR3 reads CASSGRGETQYF. CDR3 DNA: TGCGCCAGCAGCGGGCGGGGAGAGACCCAGTACTTC.

V usage is TRBV4-1 and J usage is TRBJ2-1; 10 bases are a match to TRBD2. The V segment lost 4 bases and the J segment 9 bases; nucleotides outside the gene matches: 24. CDR3 length: 20 residues. CDR1 MGHRA and CDR2 YSYEKL come from the germline V gene. CDR3 region: CASSLGRGASGGRGGGEQFF. CDR3 in DNA: TGCGCCAGCAGCCTGGGCCGGGGGGCTAGCGGGGGCCGGGGTGGGGGTGAGCAGTTCTTC.

J is TRBJ1-5 and V is TRBV5-1; 7 nucleotides agree with TRBD1. Germline trimming cut 4 bases from V and 6 bases from J; bases unmatched to any gene: 16. CDR1 is SGHRS and CDR2 is YFSETQ in the germline V gene. This CDR3 region has 17 residues. In nucleotides, the CDR3 is TGCGCCAGCAGCATAAACCCCACAGGGGCCGAGGGTCAGCCCCAGCATTTT. This sequence encodes CASSINPTGAEGQPQHF.

The chain links TRBV5-1 to TRBJ1-2, with a possible D match to TRBD1 (5 bases). This CDR3 is 15 amino acids long. From germline, CDR1 is SGHRS and CDR2 YFSETQ. The V gene lost 0 bases and the J gene lost 2 bases, with 11 bases spanning the gap. The CDR3 here is CASSLAVRGNYGYTF. The CDR3 DNA reads TGCGCCAGCAGCTTGGCAGTTAGGGGCAACTATGGCTACACCTTC.